What follows is one T cell receptor beta chain and its context. The target antigen is unknown. Treatment in this sample: oral pan-JAK inhibitor, 5-10 mg twice daily. Collection of lesional scalp punch biopsies and peripheral blood was performed in alopecia areata patients. This CDR3 has 16 amino acids. V gave up 1 base and J gave up 3 bases, with 15 bases separating them. CDR1 and CDR2 from the germline V gene are SGHAT and FQNNGV. The sample is drawn from a study of CD8+ T cells in alopecia areata. Study results and limitations: In blood and scalp, many expanded lesional clones persisted during tofacitinib. Whether baseline CD8+ expansion is linked to response remains uncertain, given a single nonresponder. Scalp clonality dropped significantly under tofacitinib, as did expanded CD8+ top-100 clones.

RNA was extracted and reverse transcribed into cDNA as the sequencing template. TCRdb's copy holds only in-frame clones and misses some; the assay was immunoSEQ multiplex PCR. The table records 170,000 or so clones, around 50% of them present only once. The source is a human donor with alopecia areata. Sequenced here: CD8+ T cells sorted from blood, sampled at week 24, from a patient treated with tofacitinib. This rearrangement joins TRBV11-2 to TRBJ1-1; perhaps TRBD1 as D (6 bases). Here the CDR3 reads CASSLVGTGGYTEAFF. CDR3 nucleotides: TGTGCCAGCAGCTTAGTGGGTACGGGGGGCTACACTGAAGCTTTCTTT.